This TCR beta chain originates from a study of blood T cell repertoires in COVID-19. About the research overall: Acute-phase and convalescent COVID-19 samples originated in the United States, Italy and Spain. The analysed material was cDNA or gDNA that came from T cells, B-cell-depleted T cells, or PBMCs.

The CDR3 covers 16 residues. Germline-derived CDR1 and CDR2 are LNHNV and YYDKDF (reference sequence). Trimming left V 3 bases short and J 1 base short, with 14 bases between. Per the study methods: From reference gene primer amplification, estimates of nucleated cell counts were derived. Some clones are missing from TCRdb's copy, which holds only in-frame ones; the method was immunoSEQ multiplex PCR. V, J and clone size are those of that table, while D and trimming were read from the DNA. The sample lists 10,000 to 15,000 clones, 83% seen once, with 20% to 30% in the top ten. This clone was observed a single time.

The gene calls are TRBV15 and TRBJ2-3, with a possible D match to TRBD1 (5 bases). The sample taken for sequencing was peripheral blood. The receptor was derived from a man aged 35 to 55 with active or convalescent COVID-19. The CDR3 region has the DNA TGTGCCACCAGCAGTGGAAGGGGCGAGGGCACAGATACGCAGTATTTT. Protein sequence: CATSSGRGEGTDTQYF.